The 27 T cell receptor beta chains given below trace back to one sample, sequenced in a study of CD8+ T cells in alopecia areata. After pooling, cutaneous lymph node cells were sorted with CD4, CD8alpha, NKG2D, NKG2ACE and other markers. RNA was isolated and reverse transcribed to cDNA, the sequencing template. TCRdb keeps only in-frame clones here, not all; method: immunoSEQ multiplex PCR. Observed in the sample are approximately 280,000 clones, none of them singletons. The sample was CD4+ T cells sorted from a lymph node. The receptors were gathered from a C3H/HeJ mouse with alopecia areata. This strain has MHC haplotype H2-k.

Remarks on this clone: Gene names and germline refer to mouse. The read halts 3 residues ahead of the CDR3 end, with the missing end drawn from the germline J gene. The rearrangement uses TRBV19 and TRBJ1-6; tentatively, D is TRBD1 (6 bases). TRBJ1-6 is flagged as an ORF with uncertain function. The germline V gene encodes CDR1 FNHDT and CDR2 SITEND (reference sequence). V shed 5 bases and J shed 3 bases, with 9 bases lying between them. The CDR3 covers 14 residues. The sequenced CDR3 bases are TGTGCCAGCAGGGGGACAAACTATAATTCGCCC. Its protein is CASRGTNYNSP. The full CDR3 is CASRGTNYNSPLYF.

For this clone: Germline and genes: mouse. Read data end 4 residues before the CDR3 end; the end is taken from the germline J gene. The rearrangement joins TRBV1 to TRBJ2-1; 9 bases match TRBD1. Germline-derived CDR1 and CDR2 are NSQYPW and LRSPGD (reference sequence). This CDR3 is 13 amino acids long. V shed 6 bases and J 6 bases; nucleotides not matched to a gene: 3. CDR3 DNA (partial): TGCACCTGCAGCCCGGGACAGGGTGCT. As protein: CTCSPGQGA. The CDR3 in its entirety is CTCSPGQGAEQFF.

This clone came up a few times. Each gene name is a mouse one. The read falls 4 residues short of the CDR3 end, and the missing part is taken from the germline J gene. The chain employs TRBV13-3 and TRBJ1-1; 7 bases map to TRBD1. V gave up 5 bases and J gave up 1 base; unmatched junction bases: 2. The CDR3 spans 13 residues. Germline V gene lookup returns CDR1 NNHDY and CDR2 SYVADS. CDR3 protein: CASRRQGNTEVFF. CDR3 DNA (partial): TGTGCCAGCAGGAGACAGGGGAACACA.

This clone was seen only a few times. Gene names and germline match the mouse. The CDR3 end lies 4 residues beyond the end of the read and is filled in from the germline J gene. This CDR3 is also generated by other DNA sequences in the sample. The chain couples TRBV31 to TRBJ2-2; possibly TRBD1 for D (5 bases). The germline gives CDR1 GKSSPN, CDR2 SITVG. V lost 0 bases and J 1 base, leaving 6 bases between the germline ends. The CDR3 contains 14 residues. The CDR3 spells CAWSLRGNTGQLYF. The part of the CDR3 DNA that was read is TGTGCCTGGAGTCTAAGGGGAAACACCGGG.

This clone was detected a few times. Gene and germline names: mouse. The read ends 4 residues early relative to the CDR3; the germline J gene fills the gap. The chain joins TRBV14 to TRBJ2-5; 7 bases fit TRBD1. Trimming removed 5 bases from V and 2 bases from J; junction bases left unmatched: 5. This CDR3 has 14 amino acids. Germline CDR1 and CDR2: SGHDT and FRDEAV. The chain's CDR3 is CASRLRDSQDTQYF. CDR3 bases read: TGTGCCAGCAGACTCCGGGACAGCCAAGAC. Full variable domain (outside the CDR3, taken from reference TRBV14 and TRBJ2-5): EAGVTQSPRYAVLQEGQAVSFWCDPISGHDTLYWYQQPRDQGPQLLVYFRDEAVIDNSQLPSDRFSAVRPKGTNSTLKIQSAKQGDTATYLCASRLRDSQDTQYFGPGTRLLVL.

This clone was counted between two and nine times. A much larger clonotype is one base distant, so this may be a read error. Mouse germline and gene names are used. The same CDR3 also results from other DNA sequences found in this sample. This CDR3 reads CASGLNQDTQYF. The CDR3 DNA, read in part, is TGTGCCAGCGGTCTTAACCAAGAC. This chain joins TRBV13-2 and TRBJ2-5; D gene ambiguous. The CDR3 end is not reached by the read, which stops 4 residues before it; the germline J gene fills it in. Per the germline V gene, CDR1 is NNHNN and CDR2 is SYGAGS (reference sequence). Trimming took off 4 bases at V and 0 bases at J, with 3 bases between the two ends. The CDR3 runs 12 residues.

This clone appeared a few times. Here the gene names and germline are mouse. Sequencing ends 4 residues short of the CDR3 end; the germline J gene provides the rest. The chain combines TRBV19 with TRBJ2-5; 11 bases fit TRBD2. CDR3 length equals 16 residues. The germline V gene has CDR1 FNHDT and CDR2 SITEND (reference sequence). This chain's CDR3 is CASSQTRLGGKDTQYF. The CDR3 DNA, read in part, is TGTGCCAGCAGTCAAACCCGACTGGGGGGGAAAGAC.

This clone was counted a few times. Genes and germline come from the mouse. Coverage ceases 3 residues before the CDR3 finishes, and the germline J gene fills in the end. Other DNA sequences in this sample translate to the same CDR3. The genes are TRBV13-1 and TRBJ1-6, with a possible D match to TRBD1 (5 bases). TRBJ1-6 is recorded as an ORF, its role being uncertain. CDR1 NSHNY and CDR2 SYGAGN come from the germline V gene. V was trimmed by 8 bases and J by 0 bases, leaving 9 bases between them. CDR3 size: 14 residues. CDR3 amino acids: CASRGDSYNSPLYF. The sequenced CDR3 bases are TGTGCCAGTAGAGGGGATTCCTATAATTCGCCC.

This clone was seen a few times. Gene names are the mouse ones. The read ends 4 residues before the CDR3 terminus; that terminus is restored from the germline J gene. The V call is TRBV1, the J call TRBJ2-7; the D gene is possibly TRBD1 (5 bases). CDR1 NSQYPW and CDR2 LRSPGD come from the germline V gene (reference sequence). This CDR3 comprises 12 residues. The sequenced part of the CDR3 DNA is TGCACCTGCAGTGCTTCCAGGGAT. As protein: CTCSASRD. The full-length CDR3 reads as CTCSASRDEQYF.

This clone was observed a few times. Gene labels here are mouse ones. The CDR3 is CASSIVGQGSETLYF. The sequenced CDR3 bases are TGTGCCAGCAGTATAGTGGGACAGGGGTCAGAA. The gene calls are TRBV19 and TRBJ2-3; 10 positions agree with TRBD1. With the read ending 4 residues before the CDR3 end, the germline J gene is used to fill in that end. The CDR3 consists of 15 residues. CDR1 is FNHDT, CDR2 SITEND, per germline (reference sequence). V lost 0 bases, J lost 4 bases, and 2 bases stayed unmatched.

In the case of this clone: Gene names are the mouse ones. Read data end 4 residues before the CDR3 end; the end is taken from the germline J gene. The rearrangement links TRBV13-1 to TRBJ2-3, with TRBD2 matching 8 bases. Germline assignment: CDR1 NSHNY and CDR2 SYGAGN. CDR3 length: 15 residues. V shed 0 bases and J 2 bases; nucleotides not matched to a gene: 2. The CDR3 loop is CASSDVWGDAETLYF. The part of the CDR3 DNA that was read is TGTGCCAGCAGTGATGTCTGGGGGGATGCAGAA.

About this clone: All gene names here are mouse names. The read gets to within 4 residues of the CDR3 end, and the germline J gene fills in the rest. The chain is built from TRBV19 and TRBJ2-2, with TRBD1 matching 10 bases. Germline CDR1 reads FNHDT; CDR2 reads SITEND (reference sequence). The junction had 3 bases not matched to a gene; V was cut back by 5 bases and J by 2 bases. The CDR3 has 15 amino acids. CDR3 DNA, as far as it was read: TGTGCCAGCAGCCAGGACAGGGGGAACACCGGG. This sequence encodes CASSQDRGNTG. The full CDR3 protein is CASSQDRGNTGQLYF.

About this clone: Gene labels here are mouse ones. The read terminates 4 residues before the CDR3 end, so the remaining end is supplied by the germline J gene. The chain combines TRBV13-1 with TRBJ2-1; maybe TRBD1 (6 bases). Germline V CDR1 and CDR2: NSHNY, SYGAGN. Trimming took 1 base from V and 0 from J, leaving 11 bases between them. The length of the CDR3 is 16 residues. The covered CDR3 bases are TGTGCCAGCAGTGATTCAGGGACATATAACTATGCT. Translation: CASSDSGTYNYA. The entire CDR3 protein reads CASSDSGTYNYAEQFF.

This clone was counted only a few times. Gene names are the mouse ones. The read terminates 4 residues before the CDR3 end, so the remaining end is supplied by the germline J gene. At the DNA level, this CDR3 is encoded by other sequences in the same sample as well. The rearrangement joins TRBV13-1 to TRBJ2-7, with 7 bases identical to TRBD2. The V segment lost 2 bases and the J segment 0 bases; nucleotides outside the gene matches: 5. Per the germline V gene, CDR1 is NSHNY and CDR2 is SYGAGN. This CDR3 has 15 residues. CDR3 loop: CASSDVGGSSYEQYF. The part of the CDR3 DNA that was read is TGTGCCAGCAGTGACGTGGGGGGAAGCTCCTAT.

This clone has just a few counts. Mouse gene names and germline throughout. Read sequence stops 4 residues before the CDR3 end, and the germline J gene provides the missing end. This same CDR3 is encoded by further DNA sequences in the sample. The J gene is TRBJ2-5, the V gene TRBV5; D gene unclear. The CDR3 is 12 residues long. Per germline, CDR1 LGHNA and CDR2 YNLKQL (reference sequence). Here the CDR3 reads CASSQGEDTQYF. The CDR3 bases that were read are TGTGCCAGCAGCCAAGGGGAAGAC.

Notes on this clone: The genes are named according to mouse. The CDR3 end is not reached by the read, which stops 4 residues before it; the germline J gene fills it in. The rearrangement links TRBV13-3 to TRBJ2-7, with D possibly matching TRBD2 (6 bases). CDR1 NNHDY and CDR2 SYVADS come from the germline V gene. This CDR3 contains 12 residues. The covered CDR3 bases are TGTGCCAGCAGGGCTGGGGTTTAT. The encoded protein is CASRAGVY. The complete CDR3 protein is CASRAGVYEQYF.

Notes on this clone: Each gene name is a mouse one. The observed sequence ends 4 residues before the CDR3 terminus, with the missing tail filled in from the germline J gene. Other DNA sequences in this specimen translate into the identical CDR3. This sequence joins TRBV13-3 and TRBJ1-2, with 7 bases identical to TRBD1. Germline V gene data show CDR1 as NNHDY and CDR2 as SYVADS. CDR3 length: 14 amino acids. V trimming: 3 bases; J trimming: 3 bases; junction bases outside the gene matches: 5. Incomplete CDR3 DNA: TGTGCCAGCAGTGGGGACAGAGGGGACTCC. It codes for CASSGDRGDS. The whole CDR3 reads CASSGDRGDSDYTF.

This clone appeared a few times. Mouse gene names apply. The read gets to within 3 residues of the CDR3 end, and the germline J gene fills in the rest. The chain employs TRBV13-1 and TRBJ1-6, with a possible D match to TRBD1 (5 bases). TRBJ1-6 has ORF status, its function being uncertain. Trimming left V 6 bases short and J 5 bases short, with 15 bases between. Germline CDR1 is NSHNY and CDR2 is SYGAGN. This CDR3 contains 15 residues. The CDR3: CASIQGRGNNSPLYF. The CDR3 DNA, read in part, is TGTGCCAGCATTCAGGGTAGAGGGAATAATTCGCCC.

Concerning this clone itself: Each gene name is a mouse one. The read halts 4 residues ahead of the CDR3 end, with the missing end drawn from the germline J gene. The rearrangement joins TRBV17 to TRBJ2-7; 9 bases agree with TRBD2. Germline CDR1 is MNHDT and CDR2 is YYDKIL. The CDR3 runs 16 residues. V gave up 1 base and J gave up 0 bases; unmatched junction bases: 4. CDR3 sequence reads: CASSRGWGGSSYEQYF. The DNA read from the CDR3 is TGTGCTAGCAGTAGAGGCTGGGGGGGGAGCTCCTAT.

In its sample, this clone was seen a few times. Gene and germline names: mouse. The CDR3 is cut off 4 residues early in the read; its end comes from the germline J gene. This chain links TRBV5 with TRBJ2-1; maybe TRBD1 (6 bases). The CDR3 has 15 residues. V was trimmed by 1 base and J by 1 base, leaving 8 bases between them. From germline, CDR1 is LGHNA and CDR2 YNLKQL (reference sequence). The CDR3 here is CASSQGQGNYAEQFF. The CDR3 DNA, read in part, is TGTGCCAGCAGCCAAGGGCAGGGGAACTATGCT.

This clone was found a few times. Gene and germline names: mouse. Read coverage stops 4 residues before the CDR3 terminus; the germline J gene supplies the remainder. Other DNA sequences in this sample translate to the same CDR3. The rearrangement uses TRBV13-1 and TRBJ2-2, with 11 nucleotides matching TRBD2. CDR1 NSHNY and CDR2 SYGAGN come from the germline V gene. V shed 5 bases, J shed 0 bases, and the junction held 3 bases outside the gene matches. This CDR3 region has 16 residues. The CDR3 sequence: CASRGTGGANTGQLYF. Partial CDR3 DNA: TGTGCCAGCAGAGGGACTGGGGGCGCAAACACCGGG.

Points on this clone: The genes are named according to mouse. The read terminates 4 residues ahead of where the CDR3 ends, so the germline J gene completes it. This chain uses TRBV1 with TRBJ2-5; D possibly corresponds to TRBD1 (5 bases). Germline CDR1 and CDR2: NSQYPW and LRSPGD (reference sequence). Trimming pared 2 bases from V and 3 bases from J, leaving 12 bases between. CDR3 length: 15 amino acids. The sequenced CDR3 bases are TGCACCTGCAGTGCATCTCGACAGCCACAAGAC. Encoded protein: CTCSASRQPQD. The entire CDR3 sequence reads CTCSASRQPQDTQYF.

This clone was observed many times. The genes and germline here are from mouse. The read gets to within 4 residues of the CDR3 end, and the germline J gene fills in the rest. The chain recombines TRBV3 with TRBJ2-2; TRBD2 aligns across 9 bases. V lost 5 bases, J lost 1 base, and 5 bases stayed unmatched. The V gene's germline CDR1 is SNHLY and CDR2 FYNGKV (reference sequence). The length of the CDR3 is 16 residues. The CDR3 loop reads CASSDRDWVNTGQLYF. CDR3 DNA, as far as it was read: TGTGCCAGCAGCGACCGGGACTGGGTAAACACCGGG.

As to this clone: Mouse gene names apply. The read finishes 4 residues shy of the CDR3 end, and the germline J gene is used to complete it. This chain links TRBV13-1 with TRBJ2-3, with 10 bases aligning to TRBD2. The CDR3 length is 18 residues. Per germline, CDR1 NSHNY and CDR2 SYGAGN. J lost 0 bases, V lost 0 bases, and 7 bases had no gene match. The CDR3 protein is CASSDAADWGDSAETLYF. The sequenced part of the CDR3 DNA is TGTGCCAGCAGTGATGCCGCAGACTGGGGGGATAGTGCAGAA.

This clone was seen a handful of times. These gene names are mouse names. The read ends 4 residues before the CDR3 terminus; that terminus is restored from the germline J gene. Within the sample, other DNA sequences also encode this same CDR3. The chain joins TRBV13-1 to TRBJ2-1, with 7 positions matching TRBD2. Germline CDR1 NSHNY, CDR2 SYGAGN. With 0 bases clipped from V and 5 bases from J, the junction kept 2 bases outside the gene matches. The CDR3 extends over 14 amino acids. CDR3 amino acids: CASSDGGGDAEQFF. The sequenced part of the CDR3 DNA is TGTGCCAGCAGTGATGGGGGGGGTGATGCT.

Only a few counts were recorded for this clone. The listed genes are named as in mouse. The CDR3 is cut off 4 residues early in the read; its end comes from the germline J gene. The chain joins TRBV13-2 to TRBJ2-3; D is unclear. Germline V gene sequence: CDR1 NNHNN, CDR2 SYGAGS (reference sequence). V dropped 3 bases and J dropped 0 bases, with 8 bases sitting between them. The CDR3 is made up of 14 amino acids. CDR3 amino acids: CASGAQSSAETLYF. The DNA read from the CDR3 is TGTGCCAGCGGTGCCCAGTCTAGTGCAGAA.

There are a few counts of this clone. The listed genes are named as in mouse. Read coverage stops 4 residues before the CDR3 terminus; the germline J gene supplies the remainder. This chain links TRBV13-1 with TRBJ1-1; the D gene is possibly TRBD1 (6 bases). The CDR3 runs to 15 residues. Trimming cost V 0 bases and J 0 bases, with 9 bases left between them. Germline V gives CDR1 NSHNY, CDR2 SYGAGN. The DNA read from the CDR3 is TGTGCCAGCAGTGATGCAAGGGGGACAAACACA. Translating it yields CASSDARGTNT. The whole CDR3 protein reads CASSDARGTNTEVFF.